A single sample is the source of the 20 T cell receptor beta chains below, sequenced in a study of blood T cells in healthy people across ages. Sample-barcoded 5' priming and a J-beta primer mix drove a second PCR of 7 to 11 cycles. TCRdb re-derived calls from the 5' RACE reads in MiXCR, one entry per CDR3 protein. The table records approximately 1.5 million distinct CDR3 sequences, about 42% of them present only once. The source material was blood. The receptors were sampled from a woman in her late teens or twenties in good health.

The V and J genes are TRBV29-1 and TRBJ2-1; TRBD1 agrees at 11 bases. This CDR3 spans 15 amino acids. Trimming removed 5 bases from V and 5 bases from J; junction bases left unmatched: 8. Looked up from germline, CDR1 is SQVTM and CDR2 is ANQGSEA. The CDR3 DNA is TGCAGCGTTCGACGGACAGGGGGCTTAAACAATGAGCAGTTCTTC. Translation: CSVRRTGGLNNEQFF.

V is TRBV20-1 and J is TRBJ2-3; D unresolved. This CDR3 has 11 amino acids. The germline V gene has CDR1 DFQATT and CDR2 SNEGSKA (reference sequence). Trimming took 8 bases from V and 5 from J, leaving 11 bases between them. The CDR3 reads CSPRSRDTQYF. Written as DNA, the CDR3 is TGCAGTCCACGGTCGAGAGATACGCAGTATTTT.

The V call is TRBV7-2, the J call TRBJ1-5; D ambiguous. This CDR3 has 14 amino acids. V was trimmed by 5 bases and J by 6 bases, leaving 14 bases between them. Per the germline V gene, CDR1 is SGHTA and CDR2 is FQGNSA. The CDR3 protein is CASSPSGVGQPQHF. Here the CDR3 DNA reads TGTGCCAGCAGCCCTTCAGGAGTGGGTCAGCCCCAGCATTTT.

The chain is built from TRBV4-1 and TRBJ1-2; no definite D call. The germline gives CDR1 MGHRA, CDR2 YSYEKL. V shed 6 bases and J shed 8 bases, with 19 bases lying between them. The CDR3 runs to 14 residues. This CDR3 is CASRLGPLLQGYTF. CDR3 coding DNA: TGCGCCAGCAGGCTTGGACCGCTCTTACAAGGCTACACCTTC.

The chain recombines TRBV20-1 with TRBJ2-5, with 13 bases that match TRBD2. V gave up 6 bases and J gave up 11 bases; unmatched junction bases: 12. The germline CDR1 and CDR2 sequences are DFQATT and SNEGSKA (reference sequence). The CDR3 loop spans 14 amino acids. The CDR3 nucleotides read TGCAGTGCAACTAGCGGGGGGGTTGGCAATGAGCAGTACTTC. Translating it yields CSATSGGVGNEQYF.

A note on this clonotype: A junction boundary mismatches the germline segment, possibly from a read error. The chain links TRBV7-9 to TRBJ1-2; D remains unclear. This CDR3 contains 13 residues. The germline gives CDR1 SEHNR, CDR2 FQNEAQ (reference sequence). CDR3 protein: CASSPLPLDGCTF. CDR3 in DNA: TGTGCCAGCAGCCCCCTTCCCCTAGATGGCTGCACCTTC.

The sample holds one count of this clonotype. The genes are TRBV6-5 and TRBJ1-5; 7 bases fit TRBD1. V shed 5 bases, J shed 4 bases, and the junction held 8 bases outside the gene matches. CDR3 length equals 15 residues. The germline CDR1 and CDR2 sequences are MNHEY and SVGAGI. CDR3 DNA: TGTGCCAGCAGTAAGGATAACAGGGGTAATCAGCCCCAGCATTTT. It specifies CASSKDNRGNQPQHF.

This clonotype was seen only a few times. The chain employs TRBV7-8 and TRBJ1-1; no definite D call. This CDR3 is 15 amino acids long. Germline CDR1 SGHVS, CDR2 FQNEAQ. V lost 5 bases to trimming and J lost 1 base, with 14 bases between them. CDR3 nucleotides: TGTGCCAGCAGCCCCTTAGGTACCAGGAACACTGAAGCTTTCTTT. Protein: CASSPLGTRNTEAFF. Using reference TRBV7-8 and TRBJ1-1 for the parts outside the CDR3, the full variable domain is GAGVSQSPRYKVAKRGQDVALRCDPISGHVSLFWYQQALGQGPEFLTYFQNEAQLDKSGLPSDRFFAERPEGSVSTLKIQRTQQEDSAVYLCASSPLGTRNTEAFFGQGTRLTVV.

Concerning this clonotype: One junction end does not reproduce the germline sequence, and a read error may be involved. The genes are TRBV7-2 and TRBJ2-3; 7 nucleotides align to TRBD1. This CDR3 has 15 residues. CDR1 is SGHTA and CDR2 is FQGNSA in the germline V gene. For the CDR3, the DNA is TGTGCCGGCAGCTTAACAGGGGCTAGCACAGATACGCAGTATTTT. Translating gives CAGSLTGASTDTQYF.

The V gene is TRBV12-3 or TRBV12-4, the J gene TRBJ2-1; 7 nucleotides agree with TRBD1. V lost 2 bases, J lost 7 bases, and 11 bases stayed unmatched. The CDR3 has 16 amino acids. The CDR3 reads CASSLLGQGEMNEQFF. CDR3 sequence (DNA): TGTGCCAGCAGTTTACTGGGGCAGGGGGAGATGAATGAGCAGTTCTTC.

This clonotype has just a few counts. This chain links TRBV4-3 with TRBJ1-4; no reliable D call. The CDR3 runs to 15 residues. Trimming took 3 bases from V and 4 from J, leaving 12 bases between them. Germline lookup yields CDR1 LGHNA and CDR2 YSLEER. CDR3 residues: CASSQGRTYNEKLFF. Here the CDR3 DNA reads TGCGCCAGCAGCCAGGGAAGGACTTATAATGAAAAACTGTTTTTT.

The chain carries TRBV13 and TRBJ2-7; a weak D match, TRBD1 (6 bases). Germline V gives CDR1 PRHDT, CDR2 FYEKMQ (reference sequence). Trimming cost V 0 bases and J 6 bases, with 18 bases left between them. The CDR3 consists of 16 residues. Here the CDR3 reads CASSLGRTDWYSEQYF. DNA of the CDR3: TGTGCCAGCAGCTTAGGCCGGACAGATTGGTATTCCGAGCAGTACTTC.

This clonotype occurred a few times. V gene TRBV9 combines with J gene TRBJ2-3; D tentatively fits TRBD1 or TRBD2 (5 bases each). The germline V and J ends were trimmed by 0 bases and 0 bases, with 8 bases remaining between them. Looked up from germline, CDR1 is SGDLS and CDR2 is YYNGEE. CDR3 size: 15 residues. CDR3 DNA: TGTGCCAGCAGCGTAGGGTGGGGGAGCACAGATACGCAGTATTTT. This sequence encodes CASSVGWGSTDTQYF.

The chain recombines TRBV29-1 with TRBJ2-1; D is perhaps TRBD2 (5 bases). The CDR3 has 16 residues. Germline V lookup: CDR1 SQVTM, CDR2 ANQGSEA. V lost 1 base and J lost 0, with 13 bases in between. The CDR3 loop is CSVEGTFWGSYNEQFF. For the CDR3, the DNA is TGCAGCGTTGAAGGGACTTTTTGGGGCTCCTACAATGAGCAGTTCTTC.

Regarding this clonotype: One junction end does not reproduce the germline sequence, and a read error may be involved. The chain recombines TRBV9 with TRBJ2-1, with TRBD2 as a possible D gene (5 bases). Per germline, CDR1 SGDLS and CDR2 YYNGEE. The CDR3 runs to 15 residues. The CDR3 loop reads CASSAAGTDYNEQHF. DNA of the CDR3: TGTGCCAGCAGCGCTGCGGGTACCGACTACAATGAGCAGCACTTC.

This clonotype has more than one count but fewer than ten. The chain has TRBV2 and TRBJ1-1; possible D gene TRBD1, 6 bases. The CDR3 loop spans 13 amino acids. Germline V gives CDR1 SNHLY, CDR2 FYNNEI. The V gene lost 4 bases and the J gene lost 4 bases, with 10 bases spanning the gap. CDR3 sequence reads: CASSVTGITEAFF. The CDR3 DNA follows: TGTGCCAGCAGTGTCACAGGGATCACTGAAGCTTTCTTT.

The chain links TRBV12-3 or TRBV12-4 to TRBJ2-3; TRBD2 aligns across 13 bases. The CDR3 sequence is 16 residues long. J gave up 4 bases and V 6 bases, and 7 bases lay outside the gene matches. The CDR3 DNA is TGTGCCAGCAGGCCCGGGACTAGCGGGACCCCAGATACGCAGTATTTT. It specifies CASRPGTSGTPDTQYF.

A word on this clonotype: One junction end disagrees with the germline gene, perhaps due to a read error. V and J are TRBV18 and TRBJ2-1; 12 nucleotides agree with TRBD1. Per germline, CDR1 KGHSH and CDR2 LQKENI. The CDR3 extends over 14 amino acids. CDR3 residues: CANSPGTGGDEQFF. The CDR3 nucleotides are TGTGCCAACTCACCTGGGACAGGGGGCGATGAGCAGTTCTTC.

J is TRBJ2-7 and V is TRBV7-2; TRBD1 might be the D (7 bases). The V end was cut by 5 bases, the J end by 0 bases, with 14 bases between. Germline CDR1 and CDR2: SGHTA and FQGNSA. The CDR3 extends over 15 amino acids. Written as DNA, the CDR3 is TGTGCCAGCAGCGAGGGACAGACTAGCTCCTACGAGCAGTACTTC. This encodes CASSEGQTSSYEQYF.

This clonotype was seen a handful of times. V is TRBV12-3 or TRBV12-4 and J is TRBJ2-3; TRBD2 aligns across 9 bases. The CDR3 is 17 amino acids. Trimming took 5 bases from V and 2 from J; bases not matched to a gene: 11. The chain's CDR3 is CASSSPPGTSYTDTQYF. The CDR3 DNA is TGTGCCAGCAGTAGCCCCCCAGGGACTAGCTACACAGATACGCAGTATTTT.